These 14 T cell receptor beta chains came from one sample sequenced in a study of blood T cell repertoires in COVID-19. The data were produced by immunoSEQ multiplex PCR, yet TCRdb's version contains in-frame clones alone and is incomplete. The sample carries some 150,000 clones, approximately 84% recorded once. The sequenced material came from peripheral blood. The receptors originated from a human donor in a cohort sampled during active COVID-19.

This chain connects TRBV7-9 to TRBJ1-2; a weak D match, TRBD1 (5 bases). The germline V gene has CDR1 SEHNR and CDR2 FQNEAQ (reference sequence). Between the trimmed V and J ends, which lost 8 bases and 3 bases, there was a span of 16 bases. The CDR3 totals 14 residues. CDR3 nucleotides: TGTGCCAGCTTCCGGACAACGGGGGACTATGGCTACACCTTC. As protein: CASFRTTGDYGYTF.

The CDR3 reads CASSRDRNTEAFF. In nucleotides, the CDR3 is TGTGCCAGCAGCAGGGATAGGAACACTGAAGCTTTCTTT. The gene calls are TRBV6-4 and TRBJ1-1; a weak D match, TRBD1 (5 bases). V lost 6 bases, J lost 1 base, and 9 bases lay in between. There are 13 residues in the CDR3. The V gene's germline CDR1 is MRHNA and CDR2 SNTAGT.

The CDR3 DNA reads as TGTGCCACAAGAGGGGGGGCAAACACTGAAGCTTTCTTT. Translation gives CATRGGANTEAFF. The chain couples TRBV19 to TRBJ1-1; maybe TRBD1 (6 bases). CDR1 LNHDA and CDR2 SQIVND come from the germline V gene (reference sequence). V lost 10 bases, J lost 2 bases, and 14 bases lay in between. The CDR3 is 13 amino acids.

The rearrangement links TRBV7-8 to TRBJ2-7; 11 nucleotides match TRBD2. J was trimmed by 3 bases and V by 0 bases; bases with no gene match: 7. The length of the CDR3 is 17 residues. Germline CDR1 is SGHVS and CDR2 is FQNEAQ. In DNA form, the CDR3 reads TGTGCCAGCAGCTTAGCGGCTAGCGGGAGGTTGCGCTACGAGCAGTACGTC. Translation: CASSLAASGRLRYEQYV.

The chain has TRBV19 and TRBJ1-5; 11 bases fit TRBD1. The V gene's germline CDR1 is LNHDA and CDR2 SQIVND (reference sequence). This CDR3 is built from 14 residues. Trimming at V came to 5 bases and at J to 5 bases, leaving 2 bases not matched to a gene. For the CDR3, the DNA is TGTGCCAGTAGTGGGACAGGGGGGGATCAGCCCCAGCATTTT. This gives the protein CASSGTGGDQPQHF.

A single count supports this clone. The V call is TRBV7-2, the J call TRBJ1-2, with D perhaps TRBD1 (6 bases). The CDR3 covers 15 residues. Trimming took off 4 bases at V and 8 bases at J, with 20 bases between the two ends. Germline V gives CDR1 SGHTA, CDR2 FQGNSA. The CDR3 DNA reads TGTGCCAGCAGCTCACAGGGTCCCCATATTGGAGGCTACACCTTC. The encoded protein is CASSSQGPHIGGYTF. The full variable domain, rest sourced from reference TRBV7-2 and TRBJ1-2, is GAGVSQSPSNKVTEKGKDVELRCDPISGHTALYWYRQSLGQGLEFLIYFQGNSAPDKSGLPSDRFSAERTGGSVSTLTIQRTQQEDSAVYLCASSSQGPHIGGYTFGSGTRLTVV.

This chain uses TRBV5-5 with TRBJ2-1; 11 bases align to TRBD1. Germline values: CDR1 SGHKS, CDR2 YYEKEE (reference sequence). This CDR3 is built from 14 residues. V shed 3 bases, J shed 8 bases, and the junction held 4 bases outside the gene matches. In DNA form, the CDR3 reads TGTGCCAGCAGCTGGGACAGGGGGTCGGATGAGCAGTTCTTC. Translation gives CASSWDRGSDEQFF. Together with reference TRBV5-5 and TRBJ2-1, the CDR3 gives the full variable domain: DAGVTQSPTHLIKTRGQQVTLRCSPISGHKSVSWYQQVLGQGPQFIFQYYEKEERGRGNFPDRFSARQFPNYSSELNVNALLLGDSALYLCASSWDRGSDEQFFGPGTRLTVL.

This clone was observed a handful of times. V is TRBV9 and J is TRBJ1-2; D is unclear. The CDR3 length is 14 residues. Trimming removed 4 bases at V and 2 bases at J, with 12 bases between. Germline lookup yields CDR1 SGDLS and CDR2 YYNGEE. The CDR3 coding sequence is TGTGCCAGCAGCCCCCGGGTCCCGAACTATGGCTACACCTTC. Translated: CASSPRVPNYGYTF.

The gene calls are TRBV7-2 and TRBJ1-3; no clear D. CDR3 length: 14 amino acids. The V end lost 5 bases, the J end lost 0 bases, and 8 bases lay between the germline ends. Germline CDR1 reads SGHTA; CDR2 reads FQGNSA. CDR3 sequence (DNA): TGTGCCAGCAGCCCAGGCGTCTCTGGAAACACCATATATTTT. This gives the protein CASSPGVSGNTIYF.

This rearrangement joins TRBV4-2 to TRBJ2-3; perhaps TRBD2 as D (6 bases). The CDR3 runs 17 residues. The V and J ends lost 0 bases and 2 bases respectively, with 15 bases between them. CDR1 and CDR2 (germline): LGHNA, YNFKEQ. The CDR3 DNA reads as TGTGCCAGCAGCCAAGAGCGGAGCGGGCCCCACACAGATACGCAGTATTTT. As protein: CASSQERSGPHTDTQYF.

The chain carries TRBV5-8 and TRBJ2-3; 11 bases agree with TRBD2. CDR3 length: 16 amino acids. Germline CDR1 reads SGHTS; CDR2 reads YDEGEE. Trimming at V came to 4 bases and at J to 1 base, leaving 5 bases not matched to a gene. The CDR3 DNA reads as TGTGCCAGCAGCACACTAGCGGGGGACCGCACAGATACGCAGTATTTT. It encodes CASSTLAGDRTDTQYF. The whole variable domain, remainder taken from reference TRBV5-8 and TRBJ2-3, is EAGVTQSPTHLIKTRGQQATLRCSPISGHTSVYWYQQALGLGLQFLLWYDEGEERNRGNFPPRFSGRQFPNYSSELNVNALELEDSALYLCASSTLAGDRTDTQYFGPGTRLTVL.

The genes are TRBV24-1 and TRBJ2-5; 13 nucleotides align to TRBD2. This CDR3 has 16 residues. Germline V gene lookup returns CDR1 KGHDR and CDR2 SFDVKD. The trim removed 4 bases at V and 5 bases at J, leaving 6 bases unmatched. The CDR3 protein is CATSDPTSGGVETQYF. The CDR3 nucleotides are TGTGCCACCAGTGACCCCACTAGCGGGGGGGTTGAGACCCAGTACTTC.

This clone was recorded only once. This chain connects TRBV5-1 to TRBJ2-7, with 9 bases matching TRBD1. J was trimmed by 3 bases and V by 3 bases; bases with no gene match: 7. The germline CDR1 and CDR2 sequences are SGHRS and YFSETQ. This CDR3 has 15 residues. This CDR3 is CASSWTPTGGYEQYF. CDR3 nucleotides: TGCGCCAGCAGCTGGACGCCGACAGGGGGCTACGAGCAGTACTTC.

The chain employs TRBV7-8 and TRBJ1-2, with 8 nucleotides matching TRBD1. Germline assignment: CDR1 SGHVS and CDR2 FQNEAQ. Trimming removed 7 bases from V and 1 base from J; junction bases left unmatched: 5. This CDR3 is built from 14 residues. Here the CDR3 reads CASTPTGVNYGYTF. CDR3 bases: TGTGCCAGCACGCCGACAGGGGTTAACTATGGCTACACCTTC.